The present T cell receptor (beta chain) was sequenced within a study of patients and donors after allogeneic stem cell transplantation. V shed 5 bases and J 4 bases; nucleotides not matched to a gene: 3. The CDR3 extends over 14 amino acids. One entry per CDR3 protein, called by TCRdb with MiXCR from the RT-PCR reads. Of more than 150,000 distinct CDR3 sequences listed, approximately 41% were seen once; the top ten hold 33%. This TCR came from a human donor who was either an allogeneic HSCT recipient or a stem cell or donor lymphocyte infusion donor (not recorded which). It is not recorded whose cells these are; they may come from a transplant donor. What was sequenced was blood, either unsorted or a sorted T cell fraction (not recorded which). The rearrangement uses TRBV12-3 or TRBV12-4 and TRBJ1-2, with TRBD1 matching over 11 bases. CDR3 protein: CASSPGTGGYGYTF. CDR3 nucleotide sequence: TGTGCCAGCAGTCCGGGGACAGGGGGCTATGGCTACACCTTC.